This TCR beta chain was captured in a study of OX40 agonist ivuxolimab in advanced cancers. The investigators sampled blood at baseline, at cycle 4 day 1, and at cycle 7 day 1. The CDR3 totals 13 residues. Germline V CDR1 and CDR2: SGHTS, YDEGEE. Trimming cost V 0 bases and J 6 bases, with 10 bases left between them. This table comes from immunoSEQ multiplex PCR, and its TCRdb copy is limited to in-frame clones, with some not included. Of roughly 60,000 clones in the sample, 80% to 85% were seen once. This chain connects TRBV5-8 to TRBJ2-7; no clear D. The sequences come from CD4+ or CD8+ T cells sorted from blood, collected in a trial of the OX40 agonist ivuxolimab. The sequence derives from an adult with an advanced solid tumor such as melanoma, head and neck, liver or kidney cancer. The CDR3 here is CASSLDLFGEQYF. The CDR3 nucleotides are TGTGCCAGCAGCTTGGACCTTTTCGGCGAGCAGTACTTC.